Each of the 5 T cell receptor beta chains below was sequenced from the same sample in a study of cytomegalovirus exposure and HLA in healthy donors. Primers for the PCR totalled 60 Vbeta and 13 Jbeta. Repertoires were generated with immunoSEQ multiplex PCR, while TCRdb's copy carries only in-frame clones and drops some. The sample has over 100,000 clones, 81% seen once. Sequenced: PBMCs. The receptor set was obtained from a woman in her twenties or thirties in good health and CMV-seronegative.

The CDR3 loop reads CASSGGANYGYTF. The CDR3 DNA sequence: TGTGCCAGCAGTGGGGGGGCTAACTATGGCTACACCTTC. This chain uses TRBV2 with TRBJ1-2; maybe TRBD1 (5 bases). The CDR3 consists of 13 residues. The V gene lost 4 bases and the J gene lost 0 bases, with 6 bases spanning the gap. Per germline, CDR1 SNHLY and CDR2 FYNNEI.

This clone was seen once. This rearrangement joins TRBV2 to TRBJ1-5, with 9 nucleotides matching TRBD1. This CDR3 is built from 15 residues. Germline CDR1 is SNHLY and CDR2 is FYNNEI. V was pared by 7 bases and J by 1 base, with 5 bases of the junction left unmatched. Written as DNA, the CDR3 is TGTGCCAGCAAATCCGGGACAGGGAGCAATCAGCCCCAGCATTTT. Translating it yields CASKSGTGSNQPQHF. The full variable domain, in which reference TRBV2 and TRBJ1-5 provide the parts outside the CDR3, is EPEVTQTPSHQVTQMGQEVILRCVPISNHLYFYWYRQILGQKVEFLVSFYNNEISEKSEIFDDQFSVERPDGSNFTLKIRSTKLEDSAMYFCASKSGTGSNQPQHFGDGTRLSIL.

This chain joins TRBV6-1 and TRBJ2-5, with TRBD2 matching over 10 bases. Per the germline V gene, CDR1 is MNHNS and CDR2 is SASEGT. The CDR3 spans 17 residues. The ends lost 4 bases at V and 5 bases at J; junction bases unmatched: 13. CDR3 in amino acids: CASSGERAGGLGETQYF. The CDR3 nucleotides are TGTGCCAGCAGTGGGGAGCGAGCGGGAGGGCTGGGGGAGACCCAGTACTTC.

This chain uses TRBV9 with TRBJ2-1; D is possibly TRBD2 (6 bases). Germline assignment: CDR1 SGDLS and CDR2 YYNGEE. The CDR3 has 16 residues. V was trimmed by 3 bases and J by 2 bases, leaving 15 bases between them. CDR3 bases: TGTGCCAGCAGCGGGGGGTCGGGACTCGCCTACAATGAGCAGTTCTTC. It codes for CASSGGSGLAYNEQFF.

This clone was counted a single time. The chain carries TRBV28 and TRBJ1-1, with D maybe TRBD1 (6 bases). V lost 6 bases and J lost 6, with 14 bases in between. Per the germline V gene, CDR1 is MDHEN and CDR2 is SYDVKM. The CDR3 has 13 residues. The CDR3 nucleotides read TGTGCCAGCAGCTACACAGGGAGCGCTGAAGCTTTCTTT. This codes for CASSYTGSAEAFF.